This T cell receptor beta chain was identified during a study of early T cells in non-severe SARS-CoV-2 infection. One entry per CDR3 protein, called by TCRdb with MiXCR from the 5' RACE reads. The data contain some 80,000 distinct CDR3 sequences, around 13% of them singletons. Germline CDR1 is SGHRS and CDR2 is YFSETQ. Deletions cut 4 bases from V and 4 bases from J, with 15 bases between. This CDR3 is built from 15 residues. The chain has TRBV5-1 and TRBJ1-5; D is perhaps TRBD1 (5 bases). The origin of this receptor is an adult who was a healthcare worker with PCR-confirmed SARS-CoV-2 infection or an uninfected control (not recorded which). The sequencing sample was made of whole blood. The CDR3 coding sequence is TGCGCCAGCAGCAAAGGGGTTGGAGGGAATCAGCCCCAGCATTTT. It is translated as CASSKGVGGNQPQHF.